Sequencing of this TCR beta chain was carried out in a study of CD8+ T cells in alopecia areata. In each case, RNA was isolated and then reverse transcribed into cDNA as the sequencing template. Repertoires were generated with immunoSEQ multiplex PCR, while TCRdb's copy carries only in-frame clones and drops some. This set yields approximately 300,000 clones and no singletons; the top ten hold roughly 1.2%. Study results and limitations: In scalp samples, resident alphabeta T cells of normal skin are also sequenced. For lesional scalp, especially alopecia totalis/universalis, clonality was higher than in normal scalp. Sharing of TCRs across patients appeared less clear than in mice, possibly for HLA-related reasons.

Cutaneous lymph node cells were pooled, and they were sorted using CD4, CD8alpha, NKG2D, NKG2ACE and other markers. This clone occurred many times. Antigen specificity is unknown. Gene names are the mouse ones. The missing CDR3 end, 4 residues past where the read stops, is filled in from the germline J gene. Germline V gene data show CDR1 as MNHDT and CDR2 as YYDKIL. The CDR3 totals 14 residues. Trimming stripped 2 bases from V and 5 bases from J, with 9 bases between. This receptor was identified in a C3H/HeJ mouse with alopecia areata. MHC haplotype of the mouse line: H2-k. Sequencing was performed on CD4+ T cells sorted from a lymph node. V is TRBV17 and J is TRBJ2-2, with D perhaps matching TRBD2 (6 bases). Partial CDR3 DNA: TGTGCTAGCAGTAGACTGGGGAGGACCGGG. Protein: CASSRLGRTG. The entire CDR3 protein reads CASSRLGRTGQLYF.